This T cell receptor beta chain was recovered during a study of blood T cells in healthy people across ages. Background on the study: Template switching retrieved approximately one barcoded beta molecule for each two T cells.

This clonotype was seen only a few times. The target antigen is unknown. The CDR3 is 15 amino acids. Germline V lookup: CDR1 MNHEY, CDR2 SVGAGI. Trimming removed 6 bases at V and 4 bases at J, with 16 bases between. The study, taken as a whole, reports: Possibly confounding the expanded clonotype changes was the fact that donor CMV status was unknown. Naive and antigen-experienced cells were not separated, limiting conclusive comparison.

Combining a sample-barcoded 5' primer with a J-beta primer mix, a second PCR ran for roughly 7 to 12 cycles. TCRdb re-called the 5' RACE reads through MiXCR, storing one row per CDR3 protein. The sample shows fewer than 750,000 distinct CDR3 sequences, around 52% of them seen only once. Sequenced input: blood. The genes are TRBV6-5 and TRBJ1-3, with a tentative D call TRBD1 (6 bases). The TCR sequence derives from a woman of 80 years or more in good health. The CDR3 sequence: CASSTYREKGNTIYF. CDR3 coding DNA: TGTGCCAGCAGCACATACAGGGAGAAAGGAAACACCATATATTTT.